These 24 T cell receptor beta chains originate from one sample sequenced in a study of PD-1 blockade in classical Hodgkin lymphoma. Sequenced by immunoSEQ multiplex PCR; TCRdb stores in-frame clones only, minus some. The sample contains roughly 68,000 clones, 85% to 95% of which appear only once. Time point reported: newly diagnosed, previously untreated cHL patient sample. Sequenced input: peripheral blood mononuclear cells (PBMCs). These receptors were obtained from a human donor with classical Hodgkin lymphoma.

CDR3: CASGAGGRAYEQYF. In DNA, the CDR3 is TGTGCCAGTGGAGCGGGAGGGAGGGCCTACGAGCAGTACTTC. The V gene is TRBV19, the J gene TRBJ2-7; 10 nucleotides agree with TRBD2. V was pared by 8 bases and J by 2 bases, with 6 bases of the junction left unmatched. Germline-derived CDR1 and CDR2 are LNHDA and SQIVND (reference sequence). There are 14 residues in the CDR3.

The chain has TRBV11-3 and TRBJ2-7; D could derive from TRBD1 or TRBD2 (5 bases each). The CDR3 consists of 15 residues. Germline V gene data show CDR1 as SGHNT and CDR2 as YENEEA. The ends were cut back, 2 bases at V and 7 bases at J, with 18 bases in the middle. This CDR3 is CASSLKGRGALEQYF. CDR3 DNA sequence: TGTGCCAGCAGCTTAAAGGGACGGGGAGCGCTAGAGCAGTACTTC.

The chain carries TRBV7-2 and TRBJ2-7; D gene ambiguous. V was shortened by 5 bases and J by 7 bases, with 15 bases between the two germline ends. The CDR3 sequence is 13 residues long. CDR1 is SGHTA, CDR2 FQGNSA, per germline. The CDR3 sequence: CASSGQGFREQYF. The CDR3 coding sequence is TGTGCCAGCAGCGGGCAAGGGTTTAGGGAGCAGTACTTC.

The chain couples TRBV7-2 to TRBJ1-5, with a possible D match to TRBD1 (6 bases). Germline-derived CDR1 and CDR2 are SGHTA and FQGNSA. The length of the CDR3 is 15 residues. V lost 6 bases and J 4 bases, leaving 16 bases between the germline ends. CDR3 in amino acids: CASSSTGTTNQPQHF. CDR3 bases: TGTGCCAGCAGTAGTACCGGGACAACTAATCAGCCCCAGCATTTT.

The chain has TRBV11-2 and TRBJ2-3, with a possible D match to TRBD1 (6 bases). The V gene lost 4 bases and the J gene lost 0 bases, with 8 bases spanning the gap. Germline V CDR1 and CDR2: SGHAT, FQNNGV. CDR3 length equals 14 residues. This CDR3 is CASSWTVSTDTQYF. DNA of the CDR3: TGTGCCAGCAGCTGGACAGTTAGCACAGATACGCAGTATTTT.

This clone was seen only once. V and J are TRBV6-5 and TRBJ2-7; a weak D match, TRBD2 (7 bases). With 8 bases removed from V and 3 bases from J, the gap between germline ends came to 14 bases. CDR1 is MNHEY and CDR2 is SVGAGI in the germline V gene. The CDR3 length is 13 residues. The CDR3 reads CASGGGSHYEQYF. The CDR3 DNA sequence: TGTGCCAGCGGGGGGGGCTCTCACTACGAGCAGTACTTC.

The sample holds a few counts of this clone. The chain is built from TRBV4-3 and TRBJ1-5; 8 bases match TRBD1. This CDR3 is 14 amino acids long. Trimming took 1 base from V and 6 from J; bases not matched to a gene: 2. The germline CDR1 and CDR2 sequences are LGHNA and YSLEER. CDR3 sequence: CASSQGTGSQPQHF. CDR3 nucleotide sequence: TGCGCCAGCAGCCAAGGGACAGGGTCTCAGCCCCAGCATTTT.

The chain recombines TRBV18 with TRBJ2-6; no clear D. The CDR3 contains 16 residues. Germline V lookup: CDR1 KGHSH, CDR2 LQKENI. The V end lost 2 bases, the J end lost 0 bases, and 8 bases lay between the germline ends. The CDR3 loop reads CASSPKGSSGANVLTF. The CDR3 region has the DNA TGTGCCAGCTCACCAAAAGGGTCCTCTGGGGCCAACGTCCTGACTTTC.

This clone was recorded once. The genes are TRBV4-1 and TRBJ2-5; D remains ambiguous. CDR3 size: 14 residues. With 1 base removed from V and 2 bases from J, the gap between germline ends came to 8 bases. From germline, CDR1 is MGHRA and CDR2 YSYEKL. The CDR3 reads CASSQGFKQETQYF. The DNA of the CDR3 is TGCGCCAGCAGCCAAGGGTTCAAACAAGAGACCCAGTACTTC.

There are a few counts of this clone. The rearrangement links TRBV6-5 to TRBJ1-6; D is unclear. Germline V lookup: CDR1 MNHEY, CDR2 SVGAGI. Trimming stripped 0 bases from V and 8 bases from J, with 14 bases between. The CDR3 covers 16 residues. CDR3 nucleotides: TGTGCCAGCAGTTACTCCACAAACATCCCCCATTCACCCCTCCACTTT. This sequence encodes CASSYSTNIPHSPLHF.

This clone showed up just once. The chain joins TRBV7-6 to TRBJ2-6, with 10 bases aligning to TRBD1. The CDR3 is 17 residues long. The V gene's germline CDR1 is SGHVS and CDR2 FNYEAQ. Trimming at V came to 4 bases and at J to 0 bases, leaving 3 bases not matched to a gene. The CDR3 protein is CASSSGTGASGANVLTF. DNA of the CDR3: TGTGCCAGCAGCTCCGGGACAGGGGCCTCTGGGGCCAACGTCCTGACTTTC.

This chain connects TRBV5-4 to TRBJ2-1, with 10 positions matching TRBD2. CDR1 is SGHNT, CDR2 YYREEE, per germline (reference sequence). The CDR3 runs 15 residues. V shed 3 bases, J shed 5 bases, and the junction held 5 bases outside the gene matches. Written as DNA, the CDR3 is TGTGCCAGCAGCTCCCCGGGACTAGCGAACAATGAGCAGTTCTTC. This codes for CASSSPGLANNEQFF. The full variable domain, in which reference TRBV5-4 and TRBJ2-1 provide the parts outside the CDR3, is ETGVTQSPTHLIKTRGQQVTLRCSSQSGHNTVSWYQQALGQGPQFIFQYYREEENGRGNFPPRFSGLQFPNYSSELNVNALELDDSALYLCASSSPGLANNEQFFGPGTRLTVL.

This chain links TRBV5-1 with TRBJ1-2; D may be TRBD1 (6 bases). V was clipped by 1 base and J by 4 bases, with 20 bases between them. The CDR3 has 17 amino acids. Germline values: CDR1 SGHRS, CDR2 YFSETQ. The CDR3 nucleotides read TGCGCCAGCAGCTTGACGGGGGCTGCAAGTCCAGTCTATGGCTACACCTTC. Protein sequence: CASSLTGAASPVYGYTF.

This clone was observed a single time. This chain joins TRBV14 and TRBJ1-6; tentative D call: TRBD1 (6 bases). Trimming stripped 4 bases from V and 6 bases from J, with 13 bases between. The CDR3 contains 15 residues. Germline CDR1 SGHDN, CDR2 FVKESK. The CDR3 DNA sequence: TGTGCCAGCAGCCTTTCACAGGGTTTTAATTCACCCCTCCACTTT. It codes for CASSLSQGFNSPLHF.

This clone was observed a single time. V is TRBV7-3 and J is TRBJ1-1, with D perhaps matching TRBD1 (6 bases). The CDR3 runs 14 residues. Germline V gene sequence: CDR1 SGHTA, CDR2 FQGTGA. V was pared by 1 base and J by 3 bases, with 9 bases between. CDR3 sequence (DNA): TGTGCCAGCAGCTTAAACAGGGTCTACACTGAAGCTTTCTTT. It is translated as CASSLNRVYTEAFF.

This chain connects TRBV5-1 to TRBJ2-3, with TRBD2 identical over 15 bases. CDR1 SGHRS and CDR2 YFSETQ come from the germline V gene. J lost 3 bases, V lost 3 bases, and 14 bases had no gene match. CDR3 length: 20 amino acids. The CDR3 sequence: CASSSPGLAGGTRGTDTQYF. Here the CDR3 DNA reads TGCGCCAGCAGCTCTCCGGGACTAGCGGGGGGCACCCGAGGTACAGATACGCAGTATTTT.

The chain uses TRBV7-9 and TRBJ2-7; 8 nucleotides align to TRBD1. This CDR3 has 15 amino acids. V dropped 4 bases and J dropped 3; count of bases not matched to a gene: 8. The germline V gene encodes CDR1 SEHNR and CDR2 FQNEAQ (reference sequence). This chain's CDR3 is CASSSTLDRDYEQYF. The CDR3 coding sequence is TGTGCCAGCAGCTCAACCTTGGACAGGGACTACGAGCAGTACTTC.

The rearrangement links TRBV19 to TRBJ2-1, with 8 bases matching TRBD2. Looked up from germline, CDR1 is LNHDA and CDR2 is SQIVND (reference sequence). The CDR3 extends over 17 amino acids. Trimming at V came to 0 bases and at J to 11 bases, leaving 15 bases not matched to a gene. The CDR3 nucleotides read TGTGCCAGTAGTATAGATCTTTTCCGGGGGGGTCAGTATAAGCAGTTCTTC. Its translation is CASSIDLFRGGQYKQFF.

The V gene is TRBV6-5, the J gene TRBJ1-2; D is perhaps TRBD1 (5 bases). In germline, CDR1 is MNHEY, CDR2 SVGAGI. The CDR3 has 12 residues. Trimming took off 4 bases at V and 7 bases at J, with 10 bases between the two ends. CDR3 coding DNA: TGTGCCAGCAGTTTGCAGGGTTGTGGCTACACCTTC. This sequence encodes CASSLQGCGYTF.

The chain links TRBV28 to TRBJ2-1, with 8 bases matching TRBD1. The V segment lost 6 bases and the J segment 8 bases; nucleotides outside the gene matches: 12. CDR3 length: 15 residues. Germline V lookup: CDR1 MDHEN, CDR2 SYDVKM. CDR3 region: CASSSGEQGAHEQFF. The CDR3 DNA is TGTGCCAGCAGCTCAGGAGAGCAGGGGGCACATGAGCAGTTCTTC.

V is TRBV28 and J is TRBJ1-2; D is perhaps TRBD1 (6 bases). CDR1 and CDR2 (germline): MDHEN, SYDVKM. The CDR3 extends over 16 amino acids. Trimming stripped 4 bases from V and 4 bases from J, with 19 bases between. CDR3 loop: CASSSNLQGSIYGYTF. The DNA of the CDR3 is TGTGCCAGCAGTTCCAACCTACAGGGCAGCATCTATGGCTACACCTTC.

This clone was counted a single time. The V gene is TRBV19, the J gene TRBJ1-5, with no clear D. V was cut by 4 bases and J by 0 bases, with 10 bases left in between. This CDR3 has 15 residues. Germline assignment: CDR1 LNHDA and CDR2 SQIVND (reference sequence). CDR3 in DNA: TGTGCCAGTAGTACACTCAGGAATAGCAATCAGCCCCAGCATTTT. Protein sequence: CASSTLRNSNQPQHF.

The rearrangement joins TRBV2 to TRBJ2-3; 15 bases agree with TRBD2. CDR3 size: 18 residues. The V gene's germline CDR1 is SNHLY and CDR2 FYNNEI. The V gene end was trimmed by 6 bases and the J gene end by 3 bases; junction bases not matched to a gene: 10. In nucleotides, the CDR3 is TGTGCCAGCAGAGGACTAGCGGGAGGGAGTGGTACGACAGATACGCAGTATTTT. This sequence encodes CASRGLAGGSGTTDTQYF.

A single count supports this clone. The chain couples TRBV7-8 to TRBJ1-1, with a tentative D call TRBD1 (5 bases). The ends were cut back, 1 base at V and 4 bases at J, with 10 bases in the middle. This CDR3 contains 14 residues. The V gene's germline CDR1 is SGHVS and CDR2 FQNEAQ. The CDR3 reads CASSLGGQSTEAFF. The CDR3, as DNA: TGTGCCAGCAGCTTAGGGGGCCAGTCCACTGAAGCTTTCTTT.